The sequence of this T cell receptor beta chain was determined in a study of T-cell reconstitution after alpha-beta-depleted transplantation in children (dated by TCRdb to 2016 to 2018). About the full investigation: The study quantitatively tracked T-cell immune reconstitution after TCRalphabeta/CD19-depleted allogeneic hematopoietic cell transplantation in children using TCR repertoire profiling.

The library was generated by PCR. The listed sequencing device is Illumina HiSeq 2500. TCR library preparation used molecular barcoding, with unique molecular identifiers applied to normalize quantification of the TCRbeta repertoire. TCRdb reprocessed the public reads (quality trimming at Q25 with fastp, clone calling with MiXCR) and kept in-frame beta chains. Every entry covers one CDR3 protein and lists the most common genes and DNA from its rows. For this sample there are about 500,000 distinct CDR3 sequences; roughly 33% appear just once. The ten largest clonotypes hold 2% to 3% of the sample. As regards this clonotype: The antigen it recognizes is unknown. No qualities accompany the bases; no much larger clone lies one base away.

From the cysteine up to the phenylalanine, the CDR3 has a length of 13 residues. The kept DNA is CDR3 alone, 39 bases in frame from the first base. V gives up 1 base and J gives up 7 bases, and the segment between their germline ends measures 11 bases. CDR1 and CDR2, looked up from the germline V gene, are KGHSH and LQKENI. The receptor was isolated from a human donor who donated a stem cell graft to a child with aplastic anemia. The specimen was PBMCs from the stem cell graft donor, collected from the stem cell graft. This sequence uses TRBV18 and TRBJ2-7; possibly the D gene is TRBD2, per 5 matching bases. The sequenced DNA is TGTGCCAGCTCACCACGCCGAGAGGGAGAGCAGTACTTC. It translates as CASSPRREGEQYF.